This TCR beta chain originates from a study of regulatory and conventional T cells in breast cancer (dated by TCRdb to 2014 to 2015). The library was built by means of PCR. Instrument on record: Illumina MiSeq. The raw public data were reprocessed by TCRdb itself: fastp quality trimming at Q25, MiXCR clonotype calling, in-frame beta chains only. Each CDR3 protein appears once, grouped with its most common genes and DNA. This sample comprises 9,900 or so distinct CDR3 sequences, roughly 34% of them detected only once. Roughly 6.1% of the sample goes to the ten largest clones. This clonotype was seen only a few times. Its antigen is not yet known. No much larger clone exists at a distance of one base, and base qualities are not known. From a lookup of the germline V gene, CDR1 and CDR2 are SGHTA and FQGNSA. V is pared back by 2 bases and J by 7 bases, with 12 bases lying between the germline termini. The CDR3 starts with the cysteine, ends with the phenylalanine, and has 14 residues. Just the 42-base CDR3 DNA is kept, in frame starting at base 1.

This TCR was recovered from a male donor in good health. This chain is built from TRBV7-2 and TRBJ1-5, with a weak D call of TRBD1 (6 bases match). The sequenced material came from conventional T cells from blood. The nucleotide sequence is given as TGTGCCAGCAGCTTATATTCAGGGGACCAGCCCCAGCATTTT. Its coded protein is CASSLYSGDQPQHF.